This passage covers 14 T cell receptor beta chains from one sample sequenced in a study of tumor and adjacent non-tumor tissue in lung cancer. This sample's RNA came from whole unsorted tissue. The library came from three nested PCR rounds adapted from ARM-PCR protocols. MiXCR, applied by TCRdb to the multiplex PCR reads, yields one record per CDR3 protein. The table shows some 200,000 distinct CDR3 sequences, with 71% occurring only once. Sequenced material: lung tumor tissue. The receptors were sampled from a man aged 55 to 70 with non-small cell lung cancer.

V is TRBV30 and J is TRBJ2-7; 10 bases align to TRBD1. Trimming took 1 base from V and 3 from J; bases not matched to a gene: 6. Germline assignment: CDR1 GTSNPN and CDR2 SVGIG (reference sequence). CDR3 size: 15 residues. CDR3 sequence reads: CAWSEGQGFYYEQYF. For the CDR3, the DNA is TGTGCCTGGAGTGAGGGACAGGGGTTCTACTACGAGCAGTACTTC.

V gene TRBV6-6 combines with J gene TRBJ1-2; the D gene is possibly TRBD1 (5 bases). V dropped 5 bases and J dropped 8 bases, with 15 bases sitting between them. Germline V lookup: CDR1 MNHNY, CDR2 SVGAGI (reference sequence). The CDR3 totals 13 residues. CDR3 amino acids: CASSALGGGGYTF. CDR3 DNA: TGTGCCAGCAGTGCCCTGGGGGGGGGAGGCTACACCTTC.

Only a few counts were recorded for this clonotype. The chain couples TRBV20-1 to TRBJ1-2; D possibly corresponds to TRBD1 (6 bases). The CDR3 extends over 16 amino acids. Germline CDR1 is DFQATT and CDR2 is SNEGSKA (reference sequence). The germline V and J ends were trimmed by 3 bases and 7 bases, with 24 bases remaining between them. CDR3 bases: TGCAGTGCTAGGGCAAATCAACAGGGAAAGGGTGGTGGCTACACCTTC. Translation: CSARANQQGKGGGYTF.

About this clonotype itself: This sequence may be a read error, since a much larger clone differs from it by one base. This chain joins TRBV12-3 or TRBV12-4 and TRBJ1-5; D not certain. The CDR3 spans 12 residues. CDR3 protein: CASSLGKQPQHF. The CDR3 coding sequence is TGTGCCAGCAGTTTGGGCAAACAGCCCCAGCATTTT.

V is TRBV21-1 and J is TRBJ2-1; TRBD1, the D gene given by the table, was not confirmed from the DNA. TRBV21-1 is deemed a pseudogene. The CDR3 totals 23 residues. Here the CDR3 DNA reads TGTGCCAGCAGCAAAGAAGACAGGGGGCAACTAGCGGGGACTCTCGAGGGCTACAATGAGCGGTTCTTC. It is translated as CASSKEDRGQLAGTLEGYNERFF.

The rearrangement links TRBV11-2 to TRBJ2-3, with D tentatively TRBD2 (6 bases). The CDR3 has 19 residues. Germline loops: CDR1 SGHAT, CDR2 FQNNGV. V dropped 7 bases and J dropped 1 base, with 27 bases sitting between them. As DNA, the CDR3 is TGTGCCAGCATCGACAGCGTGACTAGGGGTGCTAGGGGCACAGATACGCAGTATTTT. Translating it yields CASIDSVTRGARGTDTQYF.

With regard to this clonotype: One base away lies a much larger clone, so this may be a sequencing read error. V gene TRBV20-1 combines with J gene TRBJ2-3; 9 bases fit TRBD2. Losses at the gene ends were 6 bases for V and 5 bases for J; bases not matched to a gene: 6. The CDR3 extends over 13 amino acids. Germline V lookup: CDR1 DFQATT, CDR2 SNEGSKA (reference sequence). CDR3 loop: CSAKTSGIDTQYF. The CDR3 DNA reads as TGCAGTGCGAAGACTAGCGGCATAGATACGCAGTATTTT.

Worth noting for this clonotype: One end of the junction fails to match germline, which may point to a read error. This chain links TRBV20-1 with TRBJ2-5; 10 bases are a match to TRBD2. This CDR3 is built from 19 residues. Germline-derived CDR1 and CDR2 are DFQATT and SNEGSKA (reference sequence). The CDR3 region has the DNA TGCACTGCTAGAGGGGGCAGAGTCACTAGCGGGATGGTTGCAGAGACCCAGTACTTC. It translates to CTARGGRVTSGMVAETQYF.

The sample holds many counts of this clonotype. The gene calls are TRBV4-3 and TRBJ2-5; D may be TRBD2 (5 bases). This CDR3 spans 12 amino acids. Between the trimmed V and J ends, which lost 3 bases and 5 bases, there was a span of 7 bases. Germline V CDR1 and CDR2: LGHNA, YSLEER. CDR3: CASSQGSETQYF. CDR3 sequence (DNA): TGCGCCAGCAGCCAGGGGAGCGAGACCCAGTACTTC.

A note on this clonotype: A much more abundant neighbour one base away suggests this may be a read error. The chain combines TRBV29-1 with TRBJ2-1; 11 bases map to TRBD2. V lost 7 bases and J lost 7; bases outside the gene matches: 6. The CDR3 has 13 amino acids. Germline V gene sequence: CDR1 SQVTM, CDR2 ANQGSEA. The CDR3 region is CSADSGGGNEQFF. The CDR3 bases are TGCAGCGCCGATAGCGGGGGGGGTAATGAGCAGTTCTTC.

Details on this clonotype: Relative to the germline gene, one junction end is altered; a read error may explain this. J is TRBJ2-2 and V is TRBV6-2 or TRBV6-3; D is ambiguous. This CDR3 is 15 amino acids long. Germline CDR1 is MNHEY and CDR2 is SVGEGT. The CDR3 bases are TGTGCTAGCAGTTACTCGGGTAGTTACACCGGGGAGCTGTTTTTT. Translating gives CASSYSGSYTGELFF.

This chain links TRBV11-3 with TRBJ2-7; D possibly uses TRBD1 or TRBD2 (5 bases each). V lost 5 bases to trimming and J lost 6 bases, with 17 bases between them. Germline V CDR1 and CDR2: SGHNT, YENEEA. The CDR3 runs to 14 residues. CDR3 nucleotide sequence: TGTGCCAGCAGCCCCGGGGACGAAGCTCGCGAGCAGTACTTC. Encoded protein: CASSPGDEAREQYF.

A note on this clonotype: Its ends do not fully match the called genes, so a read error is possible. The V call is TRBV5-6, the J call TRBJ2-3, with unresolved D. This CDR3 contains 12 residues. The germline CDR1 and CDR2 sequences are SGHDT and YYEEEE. CDR3 residues: CASSLSVDTRYF. The CDR3 region has the DNA TGTGCCAGCAGCTTGTCAGTAGATACGCGGTATTTT. Full variable domain (rest looked up from reference TRBV5-6 and TRBJ2-3): DAGVTQSPTHLIKTRGQQVTLRCSPKSGHDTVSWYQQALGQGPQFIFQYYEEEERQRGNFPDRFSGHQFPNYSSELNVNALLLGDSALYLCASSLSVDTRYFGPGTRLTVL.

On this clonotype: One base away lies a much larger clone, so this may be a sequencing read error. The J gene is TRBJ2-3, the V gene TRBV20-1, with D unclear. The CDR3 spans 13 residues. Germline CDR1 is DFQATT and CDR2 is SNEGSKA (reference sequence). This chain's CDR3 is CNARVSSTDTQYF. In DNA form, the CDR3 reads TGCAATGCTAGAGTCTCGTCTACAGATACGCAGTATTTT.